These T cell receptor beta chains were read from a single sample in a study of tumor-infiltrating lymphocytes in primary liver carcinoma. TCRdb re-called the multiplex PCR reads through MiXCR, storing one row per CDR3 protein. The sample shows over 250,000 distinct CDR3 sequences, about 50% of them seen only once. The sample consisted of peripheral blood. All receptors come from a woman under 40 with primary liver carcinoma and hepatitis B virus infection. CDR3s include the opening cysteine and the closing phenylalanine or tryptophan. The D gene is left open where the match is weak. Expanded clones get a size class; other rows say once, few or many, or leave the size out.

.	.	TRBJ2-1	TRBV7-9	CASSSPELAWNEQFF	TGTGCCAGCAGCTCCCCGGAACTAGCTTGGAATGAGCAGTTCTTC
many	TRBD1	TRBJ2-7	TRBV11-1	CASSGQGREQYF	TGTGCCAGCAGCGGACAGGGTAGGGAGCAGTACTTC
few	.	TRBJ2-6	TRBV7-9	CASSSLSGANVLTF	TGTGCCAGCAGCTCCCTATCTGGGGCCAACGTCCTGACTTTC
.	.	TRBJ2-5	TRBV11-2	CASKIQETQYF	TGTGCCAGCAAGATTCAAGAGACCCAGTACTTC
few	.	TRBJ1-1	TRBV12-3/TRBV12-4	CASSLRARANTEAFF	TGTGCCAGCAGTTTAAGGGCCCGGGCGAACACTGAAGCTTTCTTT
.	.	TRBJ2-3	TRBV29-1	CSVASGSGDTQYF	TGCAGCGTTGCATCGGGGTCGGGAGATACGCAGTATTTT
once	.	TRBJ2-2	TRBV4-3	CASSQDRGRGQPFF	TGCGCCAGCAGCCAAGATAGGGGGCGGGGTCAGCCGTTTTTT
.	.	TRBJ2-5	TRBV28	CARGSRLRQETQYF	TGTGCCAGAGGTTCCAGACTCCGACAAGAGACCCAGTACTTC
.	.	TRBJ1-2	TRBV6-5	CASRIQEKGRRGYTF	TGTGCCAGCAGGATCCAAGAAAAGGGGCGTCGTGGCTACACCTTC
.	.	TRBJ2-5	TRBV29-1	CSVVVVSTQYF	TGCAGTGTTGTTGTGGTGAGTACCCAGTACTTC
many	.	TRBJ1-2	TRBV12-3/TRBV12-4	CASSLNRGGDYGYTF	TGTGCCAGCAGTCTGAACCGGGGCGGTGACTATGGCTACACCTTC
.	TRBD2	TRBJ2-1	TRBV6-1	CAISGLAVGQNNEQFF	TGTGCCATCAGTGGACTAGCGGTAGGACAAAACAATGAGCAGTTCTTC
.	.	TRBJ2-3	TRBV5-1	CASSIGQSYTDTQYF	TGCGCCAGCAGCATAGGACAGTCATACACAGATACGCAGTATTTT
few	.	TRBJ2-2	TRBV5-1	CASSAAYTGSNTGELFF	TGCGCCAGCAGCGCCGCCTATACAGGATCTAACACCGGGGAGCTGTTTTTT
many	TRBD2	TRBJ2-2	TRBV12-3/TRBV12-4	CASSFTGTTNTGELFF	TGTGCCAGCAGTTTCACCGGGACTACGAACACCGGGGAGCTGTTTTTT
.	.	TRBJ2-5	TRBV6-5	CASGLDTLGAQYF	TGTGCCAGCGGCCTCGACACGCTTGGGGCCCAGTACTTC
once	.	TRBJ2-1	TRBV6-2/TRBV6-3	CASSFPPASDGQFF	TGTGCCAGCAGTTTCCCACCAGCGAGCGATGGGCAGTTCTTC
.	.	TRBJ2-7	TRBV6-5	CASSYSYGTTYVQYF	TGTGCCAGCAGTTACTCATATGGCACCACCTACGTGCAGTACTTC
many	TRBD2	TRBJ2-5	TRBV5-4	CASSLADAGAQETQYF	TGTGCCAGCAGCTTGGCCGACGCGGGAGCTCAAGAGACCCAGTACTTC
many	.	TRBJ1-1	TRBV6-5	CASGFSTAEAFF	TGTGCCAGCGGGTTTTCGACAGCTGAAGCTTTCTTT
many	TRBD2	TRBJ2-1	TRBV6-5	CASTPAGRTYHSGRASGEQFF	TGTGCCAGCACCCCCGCGGGGAGGACCTATCATAGCGGGAGGGCCAGTGGTGAGCAGTTCTTC
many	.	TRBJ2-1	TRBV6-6	CASSSGIEQFF	TGTGCCAGCAGTTCGGGGATTGAGCAGTTCTTC
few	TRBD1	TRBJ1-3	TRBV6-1	CASRTGDGNTIYF	TGTGCCAGCAGGACAGGGGACGGAAACACCATATATTTT
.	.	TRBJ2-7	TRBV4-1	CTSSQPRAGEQYF	TGCACCAGCAGCCAACCCAGGGCAGGGGAGCAGTACTTC
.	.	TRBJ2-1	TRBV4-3	CASSQQKGYEQFF	TGCGCCAGCAGCCAACAAAAGGGTTACGAGCAGTTCTTC
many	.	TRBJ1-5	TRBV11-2	CASSLGFGKPQHF	TGTGCCAGCAGCTTAGGTTTTGGGAAGCCCCAGCATTTT
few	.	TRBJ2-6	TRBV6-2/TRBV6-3	CASSYSSFSGANVLTF	TGTGCCAGCAGTTACTCTAGCTTTTCTGGGGCCAACGTCCTGACTTTC
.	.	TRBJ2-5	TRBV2	CASNGGRVGPETQYF	TGTGCCAGCAACGGAGGCAGGGTTGGTCCCGAGACCCAGTACTTC
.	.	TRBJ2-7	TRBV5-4	CTSSLQNYEQYF	TGTACCAGCAGCCTACAGAACTACGAGCAGTACTTC
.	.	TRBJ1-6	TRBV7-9	CASTDRISNSPLHF	TGTGCCAGCACCGACAGGATCTCTAATTCACCCCTCCACTTT
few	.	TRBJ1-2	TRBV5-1	CASSPGGDYGYTF	TGCGCCAGCAGCCCGGGGGGGGACTATGGCTACACCTTC
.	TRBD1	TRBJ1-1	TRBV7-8	CASSYGQGAATEAFF	TGTGCCAGCAGCTACGGACAGGGGGCGGCCACTGAAGCTTTCTTT
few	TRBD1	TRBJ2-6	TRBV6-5	CASRADRVGANVLTF	TGTGCCAGCAGGGCGGACAGGGTTGGGGCCAACGTCCTGACTTTC
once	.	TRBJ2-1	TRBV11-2	CASSIGGINEQFF	TGTGCCAGCAGCATAGGGGGGATCAATGAGCAGTTCTTC
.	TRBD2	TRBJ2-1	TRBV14	CATSQEVGGSSYNEQFF	TGTGCCACCAGCCAAGAGGTGGGCGGGAGCTCCTACAATGAGCAGTTCTTC
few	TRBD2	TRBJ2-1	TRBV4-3	CASSQGLLAGASSFNEQFF	TGCGCCAGCAGCCAAGGCCTTCTAGCGGGAGCGAGCTCCTTCAATGAGCAGTTCTTC
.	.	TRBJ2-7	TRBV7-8	CASSPSPPDEQHF	TGTGCCAGCAGCCCTTCTCCTCCGGACGAGCAGCACTTC
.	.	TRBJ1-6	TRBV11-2	CASRRQKSSYNSPLHF	TGTGCCAGCCGCCGACAGAAGAGCTCCTATAATTCACCCCTCCATTTT
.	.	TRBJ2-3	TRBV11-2	CASSQAESTDTQYF	TGTGCTAGCAGCCAAGCGGAGAGCACAGATACGCAGTATTTT
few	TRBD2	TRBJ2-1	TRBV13	CASSRGRASGYNEQFF	TGTGCCAGCAGCCGAGGAAGGGCTAGCGGATACAATGAGCAGTTCTTC
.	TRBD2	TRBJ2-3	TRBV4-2	CASSHEALAGAPLADTQYF	TGTGCCAGCAGCCATGAGGCGTTAGCGGGAGCCCCGCTAGCAGATACGCAGTATTTT